This TCR beta chain was sequenced during a study of blood T cell repertoires in COVID-19. Study at large: PBMCs, B-cell-depleted T cells, or T cells provided the cDNA or gDNA that made up the material.

Ages ranged from about 18 to 90 years, with residence in 24 US areas. Cohort placement rested on clinical history that participants reported themselves. Sequencing used immunoSEQ multiplex PCR; TCRdb keeps in-frame clones, though not all of them. The data hold more than 200,000 clones, with under 85% observed a single time. To note about this clone: The sample has other DNA sequences that encode this CDR3 too.

CDR1 is SGHNT, CDR2 YYREEE, per germline (reference sequence). This CDR3 region has 15 residues. V shed 2 bases and J shed 2 bases, with 13 bases lying between them. Sequenced material: PBMCs or T cells enriched from blood (not recorded which). The J gene is TRBJ2-5, the V gene TRBV5-4, with D possibly TRBD2 on 6 matching bases. The sequence came from a man aged 55 to 70 who had recovered from COVID-19. As DNA, the CDR3 is TGTGCCAGCAGCTTAAAACTAGCTGGGCAAGAGACCCAGTACTTC. This sequence encodes CASSLKLAGQETQYF.